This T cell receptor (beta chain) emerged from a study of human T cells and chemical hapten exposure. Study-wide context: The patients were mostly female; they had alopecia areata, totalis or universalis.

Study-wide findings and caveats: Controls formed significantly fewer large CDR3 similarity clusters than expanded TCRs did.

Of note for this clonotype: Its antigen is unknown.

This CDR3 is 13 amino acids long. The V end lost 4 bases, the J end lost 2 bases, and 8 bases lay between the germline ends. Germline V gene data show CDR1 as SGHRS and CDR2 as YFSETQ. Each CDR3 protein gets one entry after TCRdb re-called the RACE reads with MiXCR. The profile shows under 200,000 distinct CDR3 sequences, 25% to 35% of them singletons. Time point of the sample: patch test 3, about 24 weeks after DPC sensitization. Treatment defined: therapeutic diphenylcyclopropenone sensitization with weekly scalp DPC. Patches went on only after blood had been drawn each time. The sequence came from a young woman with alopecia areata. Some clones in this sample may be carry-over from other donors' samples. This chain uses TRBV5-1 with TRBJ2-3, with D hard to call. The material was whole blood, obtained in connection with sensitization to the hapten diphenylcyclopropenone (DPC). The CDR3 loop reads CASSPQVTDTQYF. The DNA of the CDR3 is TGCGCCAGCAGCCCCCAGGTCACAGATACGCAGTATTTT.